This T cell receptor (beta chain) originates from a study of blood T cell repertoires in COVID-19. Sequencing was performed with immunoSEQ multiplex PCR; in TCRdb, only in-frame clones are kept and a portion is missing. The table includes 390,000 or so clones, around 92% detected once. Germline CDR1 is SGHVS and CDR2 is FQNEAQ. The CDR3 runs to 18 residues. The J segment lost 0 bases and the V segment lost 3 bases, leaving 9 bases of the junction unmatched. This clonotype was sampled from a woman aged 25 to 45 with COVID-19, enrolled during active disease. This chain links TRBV7-8 with TRBJ1-4; 8 nucleotides agree with TRBD1. Sequenced material: peripheral blood. The CDR3 reads CASSLRDQGAATNEKLFF. Here the CDR3 DNA reads TGTGCCAGCAGCTTGAGGGATCAGGGGGCTGCAACTAATGAAAAACTGTTTTTT.